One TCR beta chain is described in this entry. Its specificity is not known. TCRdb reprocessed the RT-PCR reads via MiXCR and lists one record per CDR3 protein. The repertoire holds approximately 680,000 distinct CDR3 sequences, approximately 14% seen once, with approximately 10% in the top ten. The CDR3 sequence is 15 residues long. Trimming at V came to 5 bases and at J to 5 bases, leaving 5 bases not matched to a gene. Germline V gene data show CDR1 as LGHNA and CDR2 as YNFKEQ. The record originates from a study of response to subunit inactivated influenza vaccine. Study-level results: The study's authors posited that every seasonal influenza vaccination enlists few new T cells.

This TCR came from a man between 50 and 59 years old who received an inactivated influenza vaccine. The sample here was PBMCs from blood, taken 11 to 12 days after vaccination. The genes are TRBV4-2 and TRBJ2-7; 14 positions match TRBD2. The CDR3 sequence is CASSWGLAGADEQYF. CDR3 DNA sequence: TGTGCCAGCAGCTGGGGACTAGCGGGAGCTGACGAGCAGTACTTC.